Given below is one TCR beta chain in context. Its antigen is as yet unknown. Profiling relied on immunoSEQ multiplex PCR, and the TCRdb table lists in-frame clones only, not all of them. This table holds around 150,000 clones, around 94% found once. These data belong to a study of T cell responses to AZD1222 COVID-19 vaccine. Study results and limitations: Within unmutated variant regions lay the reported targets of nearly half of spike-specific TCRs. Vaccination with two AZD1222 doses was followed by a rise in Spike-specific TCR breadth and depth.

Germline CDR1 reads GTSNPN; CDR2 reads SVGIG (reference sequence). This CDR3 has 15 residues. The junction had 11 bases not matched to a gene; V was cut back by 6 bases and J by 4 bases. Here the sequenced sample was peripheral blood, taken 28 days after the second AZD1222 dose. This chain connects TRBV30 to TRBJ2-2, with TRBD1 matching over 7 bases. This TCR was sampled from an adult who received the AZD1222 COVID-19 vaccine. Here the CDR3 reads CACLTRGLSTGELFF. The CDR3 region has the DNA TGTGCCTGCCTAACGAGGGGGCTCTCCACCGGGGAGCTGTTTTTT. The full variable domain, its missing parts supplied by reference TRBV30 and TRBJ2-2, is SQTIHQWPATLVQPVGSPLSLECTVEGTSNPNLYWYRQAAGRGLQLLFYSVGIGQISSEVPQNLSASRPQDRQFILSSKKLLLSDSGFYLCACLTRGLSTGELFFGEGSRLTVL.